This T cell receptor beta chain was sequenced during a study of CD8+CD57+ T cells in acquired aplastic anemia (dated by TCRdb to 2016 to 2019). Describing the broader study: DNA extracted from sorted CD4+ and CD8+ cells had a mean of about 3.2 ug, with a range of about 0.18 to 27.4 ug. An average of approximately 9.8 million reads for CD4+ cells and under 13 million reads for CD8+ cells was obtained from healthy donor samples. What the study reported, not specific to this receptor: Between patients and healthy controls, no significant difference in CD8+ Simpson's diversity was found (P=0.060). Although 25 to 30 CD8+ CDR3 sequences were shared by patients and controls, these sequences appeared highly expressed in patients and within the immunodominant clones of patients.

This clonotype was counted many times. Its antigen is still unknown. No per-base quality is available; no much larger clone lies one base away. Genomic DNA served as template for TCR beta VDJ combination and CDR3 sequence profiling. An Illumina HiSeq 2000 was used for TCR repertoire sequencing. As for the original processing: Repertoires were assessed using TRBV/TRBJ rearrangement plots, CDR3 size and DJ length profiles, and Simpson's diversity index. Whichever DNA sequence was most abundant in the deep sequencing data was defined as the immunodominant clone. CDR3 amino acid sequences were checked for sharing between subjects and were compared against published repertoires and the VDJdb database. The public reads were reprocessed in TCRdb via fastp at Q25 and MiXCR, keeping in-frame beta chains. Every distinct CDR3 protein forms one entry, paired with its most common genes and DNA. These V and J calls are TCRdb output, not the study's own analysis. In all, the sample holds about 400,000 distinct CDR3 sequences, and around 68% of those were seen once. The biggest ten clones account for more than 3.5% of the sample.

In the study, sorted CD4+ and CD8+ blood T cells from patients with severe aplastic anemia and from healthy subjects underwent deep sequencing of TCR repertoires. Ficoll-Paque density gradient centrifugation was used to isolate peripheral blood mononuclear cells. CD4+ and CD8+ T cells were sorted by FACS or magnetic beads before DNA extraction. From cysteine to phenylalanine, the CDR3 is 14 amino acids long. Of all the DNA, just the CDR3 is kept, 42 bases in frame from base 1. V and J lose 6 bases and 4 bases, and a span of 15 bases separates them. The source is a human donor in good health, serving as a control. The specimen was sorted CD4+, CD8+, or CD8+CD57+ T cells (not recorded which) from PBMCs. The chain uses TRBV12-3 or TRBV12-4 and TRBJ1-1; the D gene cannot be resolved reliably. The bases read TGTGCCAGCAGAACGCAGAGTTTCAGCACTGAAGCTTTCTTT. Its translation reads: CASRTQSFSTEAFF.